This T cell receptor (beta chain) was recorded in a study of blood T cell repertoires in COVID-19. Study overall: Sites in the United States, Italy and Spain provided acute and convalescent COVID-19 samples. Sample material is recorded as cDNA or gDNA derived from T cells, B-cell-depleted T cells, or PBMCs.

In the original workflow: The authors estimated nucleated cell counts from reference gene primer amplification. TCRdb's copy holds only in-frame clones and misses some; the assay was immunoSEQ multiplex PCR. D and trimming come from the DNA, and the V and J calls and clone size come from that table. Among some 110,000 clones, 81% were seen once, and the ten largest hold approximately 38%. The CDR3 extends over 13 amino acids. V was pared by 10 bases and J by 6 bases, with 13 bases between. Germline CDR1 reads ENHRY; CDR2 reads SYGVKD. The source is a man at least 80 years old with acute or convalescent COVID-19. The sample comprised peripheral blood. This sequence joins TRBV10-3 and TRBJ1-6; TRBD1 is a possible D gene (5 bases). CDR3 region: CATARGVNSPLHF. The CDR3 bases are TGTGCCACCGCTCGGGGGGTTAATTCACCCCTCCACTTT.